The rows below give T cell receptor beta chains drawn from one sample of a study of shared clonotypes between healthy human individuals. Only in-frame clones appear in the TCRdb table, and some are missing; sequencing was by immunoSEQ multiplex PCR. The data contain hundreds of thousands of clones, about 92% of them seen just once; the ten biggest clones take up about a quarter. Sequencing was done on a sample of naive CD8+ T cells sorted from blood. Receptors originate from a man younger than 40 in good health. Both conserved end residues are part of each CDR3. A D gene is named only where the DNA matches it firmly. Only some rows state a clone size, as once, few, many or a class for expanded clones.

TRBV9	TRBD2	.	TRBJ2-5	TGTGCCAGCAGCGCTCAGACTAGCGGGAGGTTTGAGACCCAGTACTTC	CASSAQTSGRFETQYF
TRBV9	.	.	TRBJ2-3	TGTGCCAGCAGCGTAGATTCACCCACAGATACGCAGTATTTT	CASSVDSPTDTQYF
TRBV5-1	TRBD1	.	TRBJ2-5	TGCGCCAGCAGCGAACCCCTGGACAGGGGAGGGGAGACCCAGTACTTC	CASSEPLDRGGETQYF
TRBV7-6	.	.	TRBJ2-7	TGTGCCAGCAGCTTAGACCCGATCGCGCAGACCTACGAGCAGTACTTC	CASSLDPIAQTYEQYF
TRBV19	TRBD2	.	TRBJ2-7	TGTGCCAGTAGTATTACTAGCGGGAGCAACGAGCAGTACTTC	CASSITSGSNEQYF
TRBV5-8	TRBD2	once	TRBJ2-7	TGTGCCAGCAGCTTGGGGACTAGCGGCCTCTACGAGCAGTACTTC	CASSLGTSGLYEQYF
TRBV5-5	.	.	TRBJ1-1	TGTGCCAGCAGCTTGGGAAGGAACACTGAAGCTTTCTTT	CASSLGRNTEAFF
TRBV27	.	.	TRBJ2-1	TGTGCCAGCAGTTTAACGATCCGGGACTCCTACAATGAGCAGTTCTTC	CASSLTIRDSYNEQFF
TRBV10-3	.	.	TRBJ2-7	TGTGCCATCAGCTCCGGGGCCGAGACCCTCGGCGGCTCCGAGCAGTACTTC	CAISSGAETLGGSEQYF
TRBV7-2	TRBD2	once	TRBJ2-7	TGTGCCAGCAGCTTACCGGGACTACCTGACTCCTACGAGCAGTACTTC	CASSLPGLPDSYEQYF
TRBV27	TRBD1	.	TRBJ1-2	TGTGCCAGCAGGACGGACAGGGAGCCTTTCTATGGCTACACCTTC	CASRTDREPFYGYTF
TRBV7-9	.	.	TRBJ2-7	TGTGCCAGCAGCTTAGCGGCCGGCGGGATTGGGTACGAGCAGTACTTC	CASSLAAGGIGYEQYF